This T cell receptor (beta chain) was recorded in a study of siplizumab effects on memory and regulatory T cells. TCRdb's table, derived via immunoSEQ multiplex PCR, lists solely in-frame clones and lacks some. The repertoire holds about 100,000 clones, with 75% to 95% as singletons. The sample taken for sequencing was CD4+ T cells sorted from blood. The TCR sequence derives from a human donor in good health. Some clones in this sample may be carry-over from other donors' samples.

As DNA, the CDR3 is TGTGCCAGCCCCAACGACAGGGTTCGCACAGATACGCAGTATTTT. This codes for CASPNDRVRTDTQYF. The V and J genes are TRBV27 and TRBJ2-3, with 7 bases lining up with TRBD1. Germline V CDR1 and CDR2: MNHEY, SMNVEV (reference sequence). J lost 1 base, V lost 8 bases, and 9 bases had no gene match. This CDR3 comprises 15 residues.